This T cell receptor (beta chain) was sequenced during a study of response to subunit inactivated influenza vaccine. Study findings and constraints: Authors suggested each seasonal influenza vaccination recruits few new T cells.

CDR3 size: 13 residues. CDR1 and CDR2 from the germline V gene are SEHNR and FQNEAQ (reference sequence). V lost 3 bases and J 5 bases, leaving 10 bases between the germline ends. Concerning this clonotype: Its specificity is not known.

TCRdb independently ran MiXCR on the RT-PCR reads; one entry per CDR3 protein. The sample carries more than 250,000 distinct CDR3 sequences, just over 20% recorded once. This specimen consisted of PBMCs from blood, obtained 21 months after vaccination. The V and J genes are TRBV7-9 and TRBJ1-1, with D perhaps TRBD1 (5 bases). The sequence was obtained from a man aged 45 to 70 who received an inactivated influenza vaccine. The DNA of the CDR3 is TGTGCCAGCAGCTTCCAGGGTTGGACTGAAGCTTTCTTT. It is translated as CASSFQGWTEAFF.